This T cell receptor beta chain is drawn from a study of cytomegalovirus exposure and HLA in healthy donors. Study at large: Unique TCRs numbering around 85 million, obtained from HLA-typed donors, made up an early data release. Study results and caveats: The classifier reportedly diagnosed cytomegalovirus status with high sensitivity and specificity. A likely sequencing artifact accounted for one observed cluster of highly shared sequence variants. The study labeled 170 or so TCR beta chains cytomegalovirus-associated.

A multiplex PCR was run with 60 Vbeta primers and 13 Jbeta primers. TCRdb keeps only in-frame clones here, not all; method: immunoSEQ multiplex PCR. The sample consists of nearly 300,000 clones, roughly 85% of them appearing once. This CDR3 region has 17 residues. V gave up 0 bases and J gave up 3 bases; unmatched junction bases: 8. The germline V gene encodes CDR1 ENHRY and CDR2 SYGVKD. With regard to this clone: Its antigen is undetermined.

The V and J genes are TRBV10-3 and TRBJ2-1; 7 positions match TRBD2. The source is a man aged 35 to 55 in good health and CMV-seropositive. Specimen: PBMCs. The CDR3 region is CAISESMSGAGYNEQFF. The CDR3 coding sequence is TGTGCCATCAGTGAGTCTATGAGCGGGGCGGGCTACAATGAGCAGTTCTTC.